This T cell receptor (beta chain) was recorded in a study of beta chain features in type 1 diabetes. The CDR3 totals 16 residues. Germline V CDR1 and CDR2: SEHNR, FQNEAQ (reference sequence). J was trimmed by 4 bases and V by 1 base; bases with no gene match: 8. Sorted cells reached over 95% purity in every population. Study-wide findings and caveats: Type 1 diabetes patients had moderately but significantly shorter TCRB CDR3s in all four CD4+ subsets.

Every isolated RNA sample was fully reverse transcribed, so sequencing captured expressed TCRB transcripts. Profiled with immunoSEQ multiplex PCR; TCRdb holds only in-frame clones, not every one. The sample has about 140,000 clones, more than 9% seen once. In regard to this clone: No antigen is known for it.

This chain uses TRBV7-9 with TRBJ1-2, with TRBD1 matching 8 bases. The source is a man younger than 30 in good health. Sequenced: naive CD4+ T cells from blood. The CDR3 spells CASSLGRDRTLYGYTF. CDR3 bases: TGTGCCAGCAGCTTAGGGCGGGACAGGACCCTCTATGGCTACACCTTC.